The rows below give T cell receptor beta chains drawn from one sample of a study of patients and donors after allogeneic stem cell transplantation. TCRdb itself ran the RT-PCR reads through MiXCR, one entry per CDR3 protein. Among approximately 430,000 distinct CDR3 sequences listed, roughly 17% were seen once. The sequenced sample was blood, either unsorted or a sorted T cell fraction (not recorded which). These receptor sequences come from a human donor who was either an allogeneic HSCT recipient or a stem cell or donor lymphocyte infusion donor (not recorded which). It is not recorded whose cells these are; they may come from a transplant donor. The CDR3 runs from the conserved cysteine through the conserved F or W. The D gene is left open where the match is weak. The size entry is marked missing in some rows and otherwise reads once, few, many or a size class.

j_gene,d_gene,v_gene,abundance,CDR3nt,CDR3aa
TRBJ2-7,TRBD2,TRBV12-5,NA,TGTGCTAGTGGTCCTAGTGGCGGGAGAGGTGGAGCGGACATTTACGAGCAGTACTTC,CASGPSGGRGGADIYEQYF
TRBJ2-7,NA,TRBV11-2,NA,TGTGCCAGCAGCTCCGGGACAAAGACCTCCTACGAGCAGTACTTC,CASSSGTKTSYEQYF
TRBJ2-7,NA,TRBV4-1,NA,TGCGCCAGCGGGTCTCCGGACCGACGCTACGAGCAGTACTTC,CASGSPDRRYEQYF
TRBJ1-2,NA,TRBV5-1,many,TGCGCCAGCAGCGATGGGGGAGTTGGCTACACCTTC,CASSDGGVGYTF
TRBJ2-3,NA,TRBV20-1,NA,TGCAGTGCTAGAGGTGGGAACACAGATACGCAGTATTTT,CSARGGNTDTQYF
TRBJ2-7,NA,TRBV7-9,NA,TGTGCCAGCAGCTCCCAAGTTGGGGAGCAGTACTTC,CASSSQVGEQYF
TRBJ1-5,TRBD1,TRBV28,few,TGTGCCAGCAGAGGACAGGGGCCCCAGCCCCAGCATTTT,CASRGQGPQPQHF
TRBJ1-5,NA,TRBV20-1,few,TGCAGTGCTAGAGATCCCGGGACACAGGTTCGTCAGCCCCAGCATTTT,CSARDPGTQVRQPQHF
TRBJ2-3,NA,TRBV24-1,NA,TGTGCCACCCGGGACGGAGGGAACACAGATACGCAGTATTTT,CATRDGGNTDTQYF
TRBJ2-7,NA,TRBV5-6,few,TGTGCCAGCAGTTTTAAGAGGGCCGGGAGCTACGAGCAGTACTTC,CASSFKRAGSYEQYF
TRBJ1-1,TRBD1,TRBV10-2,NA,TGCGCCAGCAGTGAGCGCTCAGGGGGCAAGGCTTTCTTT,CASSERSGGKAFF
TRBJ2-3,TRBD2,TRBV9,NA,TGTGCCAGCAGCGTAGTCCCCAGCGGGGTTTCAGAAGATACGCAGTATTTT,CASSVVPSGVSEDTQYF
TRBJ2-1,NA,TRBV4-2,few,TGTGCCAGCAGCCCCCGGAGGACTACCTCCTACAATGAGCAGTTCTTC,CASSPRRTTSYNEQFF
TRBJ2-1,NA,TRBV3-1,many,TGTGCCAGCAGCCAAGATTCAGGCAGCTACAATGAGCAGTTCTTC,CASSQDSGSYNEQFF
TRBJ2-7,TRBD2,TRBV10-3,NA,TGTGCCATCATGCGGGAGACCTCCTACGAGCAGTACTTC,CAIMRETSYEQYF
TRBJ2-3,TRBD2,TRBV9,NA,TGTGCCAGCGAAGTGGCTAGCGGGGGTGATACGCAGTATTTT,CASEVASGGDTQYF
TRBJ2-4,NA,TRBV4-2,few,TGTGCCAGCAGCCAATATAGGACCCGAGGCATTCAGTACTTC,CASSQYRTRGIQYF
TRBJ2-7,NA,TRBV12-3/TRBV12-4,many,TGTGCCAGCACCCTGGGATCCGGGCAGTACTTC,CASTLGSGQYF
TRBJ2-6,NA,TRBV12-3/TRBV12-4,few,TGTGCCAGCAGTTTAGCGAGTGCCTCTGGGGCCAACGTCCTGACTTTC,CASSLASASGANVLTF
TRBJ1-2,TRBD1,TRBV14,few,TGTGCCAGCAGCCGCTACGACAGGGAATGGTATGGCTACACCTTC,CASSRYDREWYGYTF
TRBJ2-3,TRBD2,TRBV7-2,NA,TGTGCCAGCAGCTTTAAGCGGGGGCGCACAGATACGCAGTATTTT,CASSFKRGRTDTQYF
TRBJ2-6,TRBD1,TRBV9,few,TGTGCCAGCAGCATACAGGGGACTGGGGCCAACGTCCTGACTTTC,CASSIQGTGANVLTF
TRBJ2-3,NA,TRBV5-8,few,TGTGCCAGCAGCTTGGCCCTCGGGGCTAACACAGATACGCAGTATTTT,CASSLALGANTDTQYF
TRBJ2-5,TRBD1,TRBV11-2,few,TGTGCCAGCAGCTTAGATAGGACAGGGTGGAGCGGACAAGAGACCCAGTACTTC,CASSLDRTGWSGQETQYF
TRBJ1-6,NA,TRBV7-2,few,TGTGCCAGCAGCTTAGTGGGAGGGGTGTCCTATAATTCACCCCTCCACTTT,CASSLVGGVSYNSPLHF
TRBJ2-3,NA,TRBV20-1,few,TGCAGTGCTAGCGGTATAATAACAGATACGCAGTATTTT,CSASGIITDTQYF
TRBJ2-1,NA,TRBV29-1,few,TGCAGCGTTGTACCCGCGGCAAATGAGCAGTTCTTC,CSVVPAANEQFF
TRBJ1-1,NA,TRBV29-1,few,TGCAGCGTTGAACGAGGACAGTCAGTTGAAGCTTTCTTT,CSVERGQSVEAFF
TRBJ2-7,NA,TRBV10-2,few,TGCGCCAGCAGTGATTTCCAGGCCGCCTACGAGCAGTACTTC,CASSDFQAAYEQYF
TRBJ1-6,NA,TRBV27,few,TGTGCCAGCAGTCTACTGGCAGCTCTCTCCTATAATTCACCCCTCCACTTT,CASSLLAALSYNSPLHF
TRBJ1-2,NA,TRBV10-3,few,TGTGCCATCAGTGAGACAATCCGACAGGCGAACTATGGCTACACCTTC,CAISETIRQANYGYTF
TRBJ1-1,TRBD1,TRBV28,few,TGTGCCAGCACTCTCAGGGGGCTGGCTTTCTTT,CASTLRGLAFF
TRBJ2-1,NA,TRBV15,NA,TGTGCCACCAGCAGAGATGCTAGCCTCTACTCCTACAATGAGCAGTTCTTC,CATSRDASLYSYNEQFF
TRBJ1-2,NA,TRBV7-3,NA,TGTGCCAGCGGCGACAGGAACTATGGCTACACCTTC,CASGDRNYGYTF
TRBJ2-1,NA,TRBV10-3,few,TGTGCCATCAGCGCGAAAGGCGGGTACAATGAGCAGTTCTTC,CAISAKGGYNEQFF
TRBJ1-2,NA,TRBV12-3/TRBV12-4,NA,TGTGCCAGCAGCGGCCTCCGAGGGGGGGCTGATGGCTACACCTTC,CASSGLRGGADGYTF
TRBJ2-7,TRBD1,TRBV15,NA,TGTGCCACCAGCAGAAACCTAATGGCAGGGGGTCGGTACGAGCAGTACTTC,CATSRNLMAGGRYEQYF